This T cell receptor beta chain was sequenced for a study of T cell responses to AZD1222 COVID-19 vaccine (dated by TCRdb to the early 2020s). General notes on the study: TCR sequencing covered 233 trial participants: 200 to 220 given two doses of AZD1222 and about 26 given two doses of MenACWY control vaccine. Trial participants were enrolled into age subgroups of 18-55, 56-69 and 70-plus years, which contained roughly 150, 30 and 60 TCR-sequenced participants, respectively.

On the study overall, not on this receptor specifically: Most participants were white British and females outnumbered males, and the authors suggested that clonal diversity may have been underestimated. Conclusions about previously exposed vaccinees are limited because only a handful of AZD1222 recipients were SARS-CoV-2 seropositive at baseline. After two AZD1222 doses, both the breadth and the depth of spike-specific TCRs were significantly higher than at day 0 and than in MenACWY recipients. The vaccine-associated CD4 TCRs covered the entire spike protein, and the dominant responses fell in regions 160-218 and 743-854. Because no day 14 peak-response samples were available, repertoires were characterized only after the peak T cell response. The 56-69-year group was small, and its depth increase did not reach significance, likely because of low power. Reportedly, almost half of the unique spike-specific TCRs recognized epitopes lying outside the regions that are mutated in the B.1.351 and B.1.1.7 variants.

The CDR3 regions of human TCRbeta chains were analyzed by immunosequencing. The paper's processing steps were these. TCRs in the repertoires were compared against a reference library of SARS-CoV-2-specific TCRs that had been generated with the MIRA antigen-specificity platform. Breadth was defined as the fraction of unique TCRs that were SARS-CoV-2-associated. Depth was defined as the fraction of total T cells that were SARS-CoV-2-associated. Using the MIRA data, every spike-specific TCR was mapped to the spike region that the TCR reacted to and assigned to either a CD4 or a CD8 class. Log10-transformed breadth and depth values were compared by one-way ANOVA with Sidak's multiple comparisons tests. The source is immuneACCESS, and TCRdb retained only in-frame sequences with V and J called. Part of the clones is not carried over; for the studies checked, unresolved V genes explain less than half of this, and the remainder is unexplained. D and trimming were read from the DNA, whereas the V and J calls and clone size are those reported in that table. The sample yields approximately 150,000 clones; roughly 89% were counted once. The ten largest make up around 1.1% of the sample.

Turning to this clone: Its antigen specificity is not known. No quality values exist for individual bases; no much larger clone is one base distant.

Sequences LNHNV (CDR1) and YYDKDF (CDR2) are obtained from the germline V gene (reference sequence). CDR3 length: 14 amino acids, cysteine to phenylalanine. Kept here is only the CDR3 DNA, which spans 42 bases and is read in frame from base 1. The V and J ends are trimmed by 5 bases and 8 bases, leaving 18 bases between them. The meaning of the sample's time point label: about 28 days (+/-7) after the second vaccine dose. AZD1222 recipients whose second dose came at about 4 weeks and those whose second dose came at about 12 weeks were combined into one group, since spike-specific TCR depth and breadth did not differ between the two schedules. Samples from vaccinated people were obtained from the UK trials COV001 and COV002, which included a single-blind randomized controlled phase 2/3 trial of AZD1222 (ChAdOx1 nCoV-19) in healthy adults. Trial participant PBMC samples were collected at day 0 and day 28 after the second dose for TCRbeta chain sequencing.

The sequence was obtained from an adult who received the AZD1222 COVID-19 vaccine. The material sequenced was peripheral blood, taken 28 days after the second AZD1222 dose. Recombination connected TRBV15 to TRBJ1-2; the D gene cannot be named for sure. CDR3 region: CATSPGPDTAGYTF. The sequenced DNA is TGTGCCACCAGCCCTGGCCCTGATACAGCGGGCTACACCTTC. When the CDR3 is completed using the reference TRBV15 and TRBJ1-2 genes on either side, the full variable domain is DAMVIQNPRYQVTQFGKPVTLSCSQTLNHNVMYWYQQKSSQAPKLLFHYYDKDFNNEADTPDNFQSRRPNTSFCFLDIRSPGLGDTAMYLCATSPGPDTAGYTFGSGTRLTVV.